These T cell receptor beta chains were read from a single sample in a study of shared clonotypes between healthy human individuals. The method was immunoSEQ multiplex PCR; TCRdb's version includes in-frame clones alone and lacks a portion of them. The table includes about 680,000 clones, around four fifths detected once. Sample: memory CD4+ T cells sorted from blood. The receptors derive from a woman aged 30 to 39 in good health. Both conserved end residues are part of each CDR3. Fields, in order: D gene, J gene, V gene, clone size, CDR3 DNA, CDR3 protein. The D gene is left open where the match is weak. Only some rows state a clone size, as once, few, many or a class for expanded clones.

D: .; J: TRBJ1-1; V: TRBV14; size: .; DNA: TGTGCCAGCAGCGGGCGGATGAACACTGAAGCTTTCTTT; CDR3: CASSGRMNTEAFF
D: .; J: TRBJ2-7; V: TRBV7-8; size: few; DNA: TGTGCCAGCAGCCCCCGAGGCGGAAACTACGAGCAGTACTTC; CDR3: CASSPRGGNYEQYF
D: TRBD2; J: TRBJ2-3; V: TRBV2; size: few; DNA: TGTGCCAGCATTCCGCGACTAGCGGGAGGGCTGAGTACAGATACGCAGTATTTT; CDR3: CASIPRLAGGLSTDTQYF
D: .; J: TRBJ2-4; V: TRBV7-2; size: .; DNA: TGTGCCAGCAGCTCAAGCGGCCCGCGGAGGGGGGGCGCCAAAAACATTCAGTACTTC; CDR3: CASSSSGPRRGGAKNIQYF
D: .; J: TRBJ2-5; V: TRBV5-1; size: .; DNA: TGCGCCAGCAGCTTGGCCGGGTTGGGGGAGACCCAGTACTTC; CDR3: CASSLAGLGETQYF
D: .; J: TRBJ1-5; V: TRBV5-5; size: .; DNA: TGTGCCAGCAGCTTGAGGACAGTAGGCAATCAGCCCCAGCATTTT; CDR3: CASSLRTVGNQPQHF
D: .; J: TRBJ1-2; V: TRBV28; size: .; DNA: TGTGCCAGCAGCCTCGACAGACTCATCTATGGCTACACCTTC; CDR3: CASSLDRLIYGYTF
D: .; J: TRBJ1-1; V: TRBV19; size: .; DNA: TGTGCCAGTAGTATTGGAGGGCAGATAAACACTGAAGCTTTCTTT; CDR3: CASSIGGQINTEAFF
D: TRBD2; J: TRBJ2-3; V: TRBV7-6; size: .; DNA: TGTGCCAGCAGCTTAGGGACTAGCGGGAGTACCCGAGATACGCAGTATTTT; CDR3: CASSLGTSGSTRDTQYF
D: TRBD1; J: TRBJ1-5; V: TRBV27; size: .; DNA: TGTGCCACCAAACCCGGGACAGGGGATCAGCCCCAGCATTTT; CDR3: CATKPGTGDQPQHF
D: .; J: TRBJ2-2; V: TRBV5-1; size: .; DNA: TGCGCCAGCAGCCTGGACAGCACCGGGGAGCTGTTTTTT; CDR3: CASSLDSTGELFF
D: .; J: TRBJ1-3; V: TRBV5-1; size: .; DNA: TGCGCCAGCAGCTTGGTAGGGGGCTCTGGAAACACCATATATTTT; CDR3: CASSLVGGSGNTIYF
D: .; J: TRBJ1-1; V: TRBV18; size: once; DNA: TGTGCCAGCTCACACGATTACGCTGAAGCTTTCTTT; CDR3: CASSHDYAEAFF
D: .; J: TRBJ2-7; V: TRBV28; size: .; DNA: TGTGCCAGCAGTGCGGCGGCAGGGGGTATCGGGGGTGCAGCCTACGAGCAGTACTTC; CDR3: CASSAAAGGIGGAAYEQYF
D: .; J: TRBJ1-2; V: TRBV18; size: many; DNA: TGTGCCAGCTCACCACCGCAGGGAATCTATGGCTACACCTTC; CDR3: CASSPPQGIYGYTF
D: .; J: TRBJ2-7; V: TRBV7-9; size: .; DNA: TGTGCCAGCAGCCTTGACAGGCCCACCTTGGACAGCTCCTACGAGCAGTACTTC; CDR3: CASSLDRPTLDSSYEQYF
D: .; J: TRBJ1-4; V: TRBV18; size: .; DNA: TGTGCCAGCTCGGCATCAACTAATGAAAAACTGTTTTTT; CDR3: CASSASTNEKLFF
D: .; J: TRBJ1-2; V: TRBV27; size: .; DNA: TGTGCCAGCAGTAATACCGGGCCCCCGATTGTTAGCTACACCTTC; CDR3: CASSNTGPPIVSYTF
D: .; J: TRBJ1-2; V: TRBV19; size: .; DNA: TGTGCCAGTAGAACACCTCAGGGATACTATGGCTACACCTTC; CDR3: CASRTPQGYYGYTF
D: .; J: TRBJ1-4; V: TRBV5-1; size: .; DNA: TGCGCCAGCAGCCGGGCCCAGCAAACTAATGAAAAACTGTTTTTT; CDR3: CASSRAQQTNEKLFF
D: .; J: TRBJ1-5; V: TRBV28; size: once; DNA: TGTGCCAGCAGTTTTTCGGATCAGCCCCAGCATTTT; CDR3: CASSFSDQPQHF
D: TRBD1; J: TRBJ2-7; V: TRBV28; size: .; DNA: TGTGCCAGCAGTGCCGGCTCCGACAGGGGGAGGGTGTACTTC; CDR3: CASSAGSDRGRVYF
D: .; J: TRBJ1-2; V: TRBV14; size: few; DNA: TGTGCCAGCAGCCAAGACCCCCCACAGGGTTCCTATGGCTACACCTTC; CDR3: CASSQDPPQGSYGYTF
D: .; J: TRBJ2-7; V: TRBV7-9; size: .; DNA: TGTGCCAGCAGCTTAGGGACTTTCTACGAGCAGTACTTC; CDR3: CASSLGTFYEQYF
D: .; J: TRBJ2-1; V: TRBV7-9; size: .; DNA: TGTGCCAGCAGCTTTGAAGGACAGGCGGGGAATGAGCAGTTCTTC; CDR3: CASSFEGQAGNEQFF
D: .; J: TRBJ2-3; V: TRBV5-1; size: .; DNA: TGCGCCAGCAGCTTGGAACAAGCCGTCACAGATACGCAGTATTTT; CDR3: CASSLEQAVTDTQYF
D: TRBD1; J: TRBJ2-5; V: TRBV5-1; size: .; DNA: TGCGCCAGCAGCCCGGGACAGGGGGCCCAAGAGACCCAGTACTTC; CDR3: CASSPGQGAQETQYF